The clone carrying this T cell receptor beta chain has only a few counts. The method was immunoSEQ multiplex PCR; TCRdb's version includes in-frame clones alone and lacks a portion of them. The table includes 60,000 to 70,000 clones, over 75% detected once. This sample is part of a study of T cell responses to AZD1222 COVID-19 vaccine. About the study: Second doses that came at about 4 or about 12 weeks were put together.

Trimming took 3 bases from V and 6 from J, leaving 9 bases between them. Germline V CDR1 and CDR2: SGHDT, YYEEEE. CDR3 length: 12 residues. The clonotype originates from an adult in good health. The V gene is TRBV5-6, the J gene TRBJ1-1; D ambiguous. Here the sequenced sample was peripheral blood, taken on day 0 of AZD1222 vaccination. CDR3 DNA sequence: TGTGCCAGCAGCTCCGGAGCGTCTGAAGCTTTCTTT. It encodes CASSSGASEAFF.